This TCR beta chain was found in a study of shared clonotypes between healthy human individuals. The length of the CDR3 is 14 residues. V dropped 2 bases and J dropped 5; count of bases not matched to a gene: 3. Germline CDR1 KGHSH, CDR2 LQKENI. The method was immunoSEQ multiplex PCR; TCRdb's version includes in-frame clones alone and lacks a portion of them. In the table there are 190,000 or so clones, about 93% of which are singletons. Only one count was recorded for this clone. CD4+ cell separation produced CD45RA+ naive and CD45RA-negative memory subsets. The rearrangement uses TRBV18 and TRBJ2-1; 7 bases map to TRBD1. Sequenced material: naive CD4+ T cells sorted from blood. Subset here: CD45RA+ positively selected. This sequence originates from a woman younger than 45 in good health. CDR3 protein: CASSPLTGHNEQFF. Here the CDR3 DNA reads TGTGCCAGCTCACCATTGACAGGGCACAATGAGCAGTTCTTC. Looking up the rest from reference TRBV18 and TRBJ2-1 gives the full variable domain: NAGVMQNPRHLVRRRGQEARLRCSPMKGHSHVYWYRQLPEEGLKFMVYLQKENIIDESGMPKERFSAEFPKEGPSILRIQQVVRGDSAAYFCASSPLTGHNEQFFGPGTRLTVL.